This TCR beta chain was captured by sequencing in a study of shared clonotypes between healthy human individuals. Study background: Each donor contributed plates that comprised three CD4 naive, three CD4 memory, two CD8 naive and one CD8 memory.

CDR1 and CDR2 from the germline V gene are KGHSH and LQKENI. The CDR3 runs to 17 residues. V dropped 3 bases and J dropped 6; count of bases not matched to a gene: 9. CD4+ cells yielded CD45RA+ naive and CD45RA-negative memory subsets. Only in-frame clones appear in the TCRdb table, and some are missing; sequencing was by immunoSEQ multiplex PCR. There are over a million clones in the sample; roughly 75% occur only once, and over 1.3% lies in the top ten. General observations from the study: Tissues were not sampled, only blood, and their repertoires likely differ.

As concerns this clone: Its antigen remains unknown.

This sequence joins TRBV18 and TRBJ2-3, with 13 bases identical to TRBD2. Input material: memory CD4+ T cells sorted from blood. Sample subset: CD45RA-negative fraction. This TCR came from a man between 18 and 35 years old in good health. CDR3 protein: CASSPAGGTSGMDTQYF. Written as DNA, the CDR3 is TGTGCCAGCTCACCCGCTGGCGGGACTAGCGGGATGGATACGCAGTATTTT.